The next 5 T cell receptor beta chains were all read from a single sample in a study of regulatory T cells in long-lasting Graves disease. Building of the TCR beta libraries involved iRepertoire HTBI primers and Arm-PCR of CDR3 regions. From the multiplex PCR reads, TCRdb called clonotypes with MiXCR, one entry per CDR3 protein. The sample has over 300,000 distinct CDR3 sequences, about 19% seen once. The time point was: persistent/refractory GD, antithyroid drugs over 5 years with positive TRAb. PBMCs provided the RNA from which the TCR library was made. Source: peripheral blood mononuclear cells (PBMCs), taken when the disease was refractory, from a patient treated with antithyroid drugs. Receptor source: a female donor with Graves disease.

This clonotype was found many times. The J gene is TRBJ2-5, the V gene TRBV6-5, with 8 bases lining up with TRBD1. Germline V gene lookup returns CDR1 MNHEY and CDR2 SVGAGI. CDR3 length equals 16 residues. The junction had 7 bases not matched to a gene; V was cut back by 2 bases and J by 2 bases. CDR3 sequence reads: CASSYGQGALQETQYF. CDR3 bases: TGTGCCAGCAGTTACGGGCAGGGGGCCCTACAAGAGACCCAGTACTTC.

This clonotype came up many times. This chain uses TRBV27 with TRBJ1-5, with a possible D match to TRBD1 (6 bases). Trimming cost V 8 bases and J 4 bases, with 27 bases left between them. The germline V gene has CDR1 MNHEY and CDR2 SMNVEV (reference sequence). The CDR3 has 18 amino acids. The CDR3 reads CASPSQRPERGENQPQHF. For the CDR3, the DNA is TGTGCCAGCCCCTCCCAGAGGCCTGAGAGGGGGGAAAATCAGCCCCAGCATTTT.

This clonotype was seen a handful of times. The V and J genes are TRBV19 and TRBJ1-6; 11 bases match TRBD1. V lost 6 bases, J lost 10 bases, and 11 bases stayed unmatched. The CDR3 covers 16 residues. Germline V gives CDR1 LNHDA, CDR2 SQIVND (reference sequence). The CDR3 DNA reads TGTGCCAGTAGGAGCCGGGACAGGGGGAGGTGGTCACCCCTCCACTTT. Amino acids: CASRSRDRGRWSPLHF.

In the case of this clonotype: A far larger clone is only one base removed, so a read error is likely. The CDR3 spells CASSLWNDRTCEQYF. The CDR3 nucleotides read TGTGCCAGCAGTTTATGGAACGACAGGACCTGCGAGCAGTACTTC. The chain uses TRBV4-2 and TRBJ2-7; weak D call: TRBD1 (6 bases). CDR3 length: 15 amino acids. Trimming removed 6 bases from V and 6 bases from J, with 21 bases in between. CDR1 is LGHNA, CDR2 YNFKEQ, per germline.

This clonotype was seen repeatedly, ten times or more. The chain has TRBV28 and TRBJ1-1; D gene uncertain. Germline V gene data show CDR1 as MDHEN and CDR2 as SYDVKM. This CDR3 has 16 residues. Trimming cost V 10 bases and J 4 bases, with 25 bases left between them. The CDR3 sequence: CATKRKNPYSSTEAFF. The CDR3 DNA reads TGTGCCACCAAGAGGAAGAATCCATATAGTAGCACTGAAGCTTTCTTT.